Sequencing of this TCR beta chain was carried out in a study of molecular identifiers for immune sequencing clone quantification. Study-wide points: Highly expanded clone sizes could be underestimated by identical TCR molecules sharing a barcode. Clones above 20 RNA copies contained over 97% of effector molecules and under 1% of naive molecules.

Worth noting for this clonotype: Its target is unknown.

Previously described methods and listed TCR primers were used for bulk TCR libraries. TCRdb analysed the PCR reads with MiXCR anew, one entry per CDR3 protein. The sample carries a few hundred thousand distinct CDR3 sequences, around 23% recorded once. Naive CD8 T cells were FACS-sorted by CD8+CD4-CCR7+CD45RA+ markers. Specimen: naive CD8+ T cells from blood, with Jurkat cell RNA spiked in. Subset of the sample: FACS-sorted CD8+CD4-CCR7+CD45RA+ naive T cells. The TCR was taken from a human donor in good health. Some libraries in this study had Jurkat cell RNA spiked in.

In nucleotides, the CDR3 is TGTGCCAGCAGTCCCCTTTGTACCAGGAACACCGGGGAGCTGTTTTTT. It specifies CASSPLCTRNTGELFF. The genes are TRBV27 and TRBJ2-2; D remains ambiguous. In germline, CDR1 is MNHEY, CDR2 SMNVEV (reference sequence). V lost 5 bases, J lost 1 base, and 14 bases lay in between. The CDR3 covers 16 residues.